Sequencing of this T cell receptor beta chain was carried out in a study of blood T cell repertoires in COVID-19. Study details: Sites in the United States, Italy and Spain provided acute and convalescent COVID-19 samples. Nucleic acid was either cDNA or gDNA, and it came from T cells, B-cell-depleted T cells, or PBMCs.

The CDR3 is 21 residues long. V trimming: 6 bases; J trimming: 10 bases; junction bases outside the gene matches: 27. The germline gives CDR1 WNHNN, CDR2 SYGVQD (reference sequence). Methods used by the authors: How many nucleated cells were present was estimated from reference gene primer amplification. Some clones are missing from TCRdb's copy, which holds only in-frame ones; the method was immunoSEQ multiplex PCR. The V and J calls and clone size come from that table; D and trimming were worked out from the DNA. Counted here are about 130,000 clones, around 81% occurring once; the ten biggest clones make up 3.8%.

This rearrangement joins TRBV10-1 to TRBJ2-1, with 13 bases fitting TRBD2. This clonotype was obtained from a woman in her forties or fifties with acute or convalescent COVID-19. Sequencing was performed on peripheral blood. The CDR3, as DNA: TGCGCCAGCAGCCAAATACCGGGACTAGCGGGACCCCAAGCTAATTTAGGCGAGCAGTTCTTC. This gives the protein CASSQIPGLAGPQANLGEQFF.